The T cell receptor (beta chain) described here comes from a study of human T cells and chemical hapten exposure. General observations from the study: Patch test score rose with PT1 expanded TCR count, significant at thresholds 8, 16 and 32, not 4.

TCRdb passed the RACE reads through MiXCR, listing each CDR3 protein once. Counted here are 55,000 to 85,000 distinct CDR3 sequences, 9.8% occurring once; the ten biggest clones make up approximately 3%. Concerning this clonotype: The antigen remains unidentified. A clone one base away is much larger, so this may be a read error.

The CDR3 consists of 11 residues. Germline V gene sequence: CDR1 LGHDT, CDR2 YNNKEL (reference sequence). The V end lost 0 bases, the J end lost 4 bases, and 0 bases lay between the germline ends. The time point here: patch test 1, 2 weeks after DPC sensitization. Treatment specified: therapeutic diphenylcyclopropenone sensitization with weekly scalp DPC. This receptor was identified in a middle-aged woman with alopecia areata. Some clones in this sample may be carry-over from other donors' samples. J is TRBJ2-5 and V is TRBV3-1; no reliable D call. The specimen was whole blood, collected in connection with sensitization to the hapten diphenylcyclopropenone (DPC). CDR3 coding DNA: TGTGCCAGCAGCCAAGAAGAGACCCAGTACTTC. It codes for CASSQEETQYF.